The T cell receptor beta chain under discussion was sequenced for a study of blood T cell repertoires in COVID-19. The data were produced by immunoSEQ multiplex PCR, yet TCRdb's version contains in-frame clones alone and is incomplete. The repertoire has under 50,000 clones, roughly nine tenths of them found once; the top ten carry 15% to 20%. V lost 5 bases and J lost 3; bases outside the gene matches: 5. The CDR3 totals 15 residues. In germline, CDR1 is SGHTA, CDR2 FQGNSA. This chain connects TRBV7-2 to TRBJ1-2; 11 nucleotides line up with TRBD1. This clonotype originated in a man between 65 and 85 years old with active COVID-19. The material sequenced was peripheral blood. CDR3 region: CASSPGTGGHYGYTF. The DNA for the CDR3 is TGTGCCAGCAGCCCGGGGACAGGGGGTCACTATGGCTACACCTTC.